This record concerns one TCR beta chain sequence. This clone was detected only once. What antigen it recognizes has not been identified. At one end the junction does not follow the germline gene, possibly because of a read error. CDR1 and CDR2 are drawn from the germline V gene: SGHTA, FQGNSA. The CDR3 has 17 amino acids, counting the end cysteine and phenylalanine. Only the CDR3 DNA stays, 51 bases, in frame from base 1. The source of the sample is a study of CD8+ T cells in alopecia areata (dated by TCRdb to 2016 to 2019). Regarding the study in general: The treated patients, all with moderate-to-severe alopecia areata, were enrolled in an open-label pilot trial of oral tofacitinib given at 5 to 10 mg twice daily. Tofacitinib was given for 6 to 18 months, followed by 6 months of follow-up off drug to assess delayed response and recurrence. The study used high-throughput TCRbeta sequencing to examine T cell clonal expansion in alopecia areata, in both the C3H/HeJ mouse model and human patients. In humans, TCRbeta sequencing was performed on scalp tissue and on sorted CD4+ and CD8+ peripheral blood T cells from healthy controls and from patients with patchy or totalis/universalis alopecia areata. Biopsies were taken from tofacitinib-treated patients at baseline and at 4 and 24 weeks of treatment, and a later scalp biopsy was taken in several of the tofacitinib-treated patients. Scalp clonality was compared across normal scalp (n=4), patchy alopecia areata scalp (n=8), and alopecia totalis/universalis scalp (n=8). RNA was extracted with the PAXgene miRNA kit for fixed scalp, the miRNeasy kit for PBMCs, and the RNeasy kit for mouse skin. immunoSEQ multiplex PCR using 35 Vbeta forward primers and 13 Jbeta reverse primers was used to amplify TCRbeta CDR3 regions. Results and caveats for the whole study, not just this receptor: Unlike mouse skin, where gammadelta T cells dominate, normal human skin contains resident alphabeta T cells that get sequenced too, which complicates analysis of the scalp TCR repertoire. Compared with normal scalp, lesional scalp had higher clonality and more expanded CD8+ clones, particularly in alopecia totalis/universalis, a pattern that suggests antigenic drive. Shared TCR sequences between patients were less evident than in mice, which may be partly attributable to HLA diversity in the patient population.

The library was prepared using the immunoSEQ multiplex PCR assay. RNA was extracted from all samples and reverse transcribed into cDNA, which served as template for TCR sequencing. SuperScript III was used for first-strand cDNA synthesis, primed with a 2:1 mix of oligo-dT and random hexamers. A synthetic immune receptor repertoire was used to measure amplification bias, and any remaining bias was corrected computationally. Concerning the study's data processing: Raw reads were preprocessed to remove errors, and CDR3 was defined according to IMGT conventions as the region from the conserved cysteine to phenylalanine. Clonality was calculated as 1 minus Shannon entropy normalized by log2 of the number of productive unique TCRs. Whether each scalp clone was CD4 or CD8 was inferred by checking scalp TCRbeta sequences against the CD4 and CD8 repertoires from sorted blood. TCRdb re-hosts the immuneACCESS table, in-frame sequences only. Its copies lack some clones; in the studies checked, an unresolved V gene accounts for under half of them, and the cause for the rest is not known. V and J calls and clone size are copied from that table; D and trimming were computed from the DNA. This sample gives approximately 12,000 clones in total; about 60% of them show up just once. The ten largest clones add up to 11% to 15% of the sample.

Lesional scalp punch biopsies and peripheral blood were collected from alopecia areata patients. Scalp biopsies from humans were placed right away in PAXgene tissue containers for fixation. The rearranged segments are TRBV7-2 and TRBJ2-1, with 12 junctional bases fitting TRBD2. Input material: skin. This sequence was found in a human donor with alopecia areata. The CDR3 protein: CASSQDQSSGGAYEQFF. The DNA sequence is TGCGCCAGCAGCCAGGACCAGTCTAGCGGGGGGGCCTATGAGCAGTTCTTC.